This TCR beta chain was sequenced during a study of cytomegalovirus exposure and HLA in healthy donors. To note about this clone: Its antigen remains unidentified.

Deletions cut 2 bases from V and 10 bases from J, with 15 bases between. Germline V gene sequence: CDR1 SGHRS, CDR2 YFSETQ. The length of the CDR3 is 13 residues. Study results and limitations: Reported results showed that the classifier diagnosed cytomegalovirus status with high specificity and sensitivity.

Using immunoSEQ multiplex PCR, the repertoire was profiled, and TCRdb retains in-frame clones only, with some absent. The table lists some 46,000 clones, 80% to 95% of them singletons. This TCR was sampled from a man aged 18 to 35 in good health and CMV-seronegative. The V and J genes are TRBV5-1 and TRBJ2-5, with D possibly TRBD1 on 5 matching bases. Sequenced: PBMCs. CDR3 nucleotides: TGCGCCAGCAGCTTTCCACAGGAGAGAGACCAGTACTTC. As protein: CASSFPQERDQYF.